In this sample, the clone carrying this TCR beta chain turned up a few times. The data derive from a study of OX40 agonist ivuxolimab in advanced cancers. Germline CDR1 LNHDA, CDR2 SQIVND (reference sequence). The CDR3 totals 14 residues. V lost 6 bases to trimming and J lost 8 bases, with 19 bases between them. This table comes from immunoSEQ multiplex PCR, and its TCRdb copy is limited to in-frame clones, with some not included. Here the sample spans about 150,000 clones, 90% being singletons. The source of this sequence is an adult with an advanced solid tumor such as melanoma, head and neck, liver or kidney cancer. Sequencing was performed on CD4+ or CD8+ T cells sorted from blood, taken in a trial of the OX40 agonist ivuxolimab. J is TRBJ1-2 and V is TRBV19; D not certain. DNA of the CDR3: TGTGCCAGTAGCTTCAACGGGGTAGCTTGGGGCTACACCTTC. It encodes CASSFNGVAWGYTF.